The TCR beta chain described here comes from a study of technical replicates of blood from a few donors. In germline, CDR1 is LNHDA, CDR2 SQIVND (reference sequence). The CDR3 covers 10 residues. Between the trimmed V and J ends, which lost 8 bases and 7 bases, there was a span of 6 bases. Generated by immunoSEQ multiplex PCR, the TCRdb table keeps only in-frame clones and is missing some. The sample records about 70,000 clones, 95% to 97% being singletons. The TCR was taken from a human donor in good health. The gene calls are TRBV19 and TRBJ1-5, with D unresolved. The sequencing sample was made of T cells isolated from PBMCs. The CDR3 DNA reads TGTGCCAGTCATCGGCAGCCCCAGCATTTT. Protein product: CASHRQPQHF.